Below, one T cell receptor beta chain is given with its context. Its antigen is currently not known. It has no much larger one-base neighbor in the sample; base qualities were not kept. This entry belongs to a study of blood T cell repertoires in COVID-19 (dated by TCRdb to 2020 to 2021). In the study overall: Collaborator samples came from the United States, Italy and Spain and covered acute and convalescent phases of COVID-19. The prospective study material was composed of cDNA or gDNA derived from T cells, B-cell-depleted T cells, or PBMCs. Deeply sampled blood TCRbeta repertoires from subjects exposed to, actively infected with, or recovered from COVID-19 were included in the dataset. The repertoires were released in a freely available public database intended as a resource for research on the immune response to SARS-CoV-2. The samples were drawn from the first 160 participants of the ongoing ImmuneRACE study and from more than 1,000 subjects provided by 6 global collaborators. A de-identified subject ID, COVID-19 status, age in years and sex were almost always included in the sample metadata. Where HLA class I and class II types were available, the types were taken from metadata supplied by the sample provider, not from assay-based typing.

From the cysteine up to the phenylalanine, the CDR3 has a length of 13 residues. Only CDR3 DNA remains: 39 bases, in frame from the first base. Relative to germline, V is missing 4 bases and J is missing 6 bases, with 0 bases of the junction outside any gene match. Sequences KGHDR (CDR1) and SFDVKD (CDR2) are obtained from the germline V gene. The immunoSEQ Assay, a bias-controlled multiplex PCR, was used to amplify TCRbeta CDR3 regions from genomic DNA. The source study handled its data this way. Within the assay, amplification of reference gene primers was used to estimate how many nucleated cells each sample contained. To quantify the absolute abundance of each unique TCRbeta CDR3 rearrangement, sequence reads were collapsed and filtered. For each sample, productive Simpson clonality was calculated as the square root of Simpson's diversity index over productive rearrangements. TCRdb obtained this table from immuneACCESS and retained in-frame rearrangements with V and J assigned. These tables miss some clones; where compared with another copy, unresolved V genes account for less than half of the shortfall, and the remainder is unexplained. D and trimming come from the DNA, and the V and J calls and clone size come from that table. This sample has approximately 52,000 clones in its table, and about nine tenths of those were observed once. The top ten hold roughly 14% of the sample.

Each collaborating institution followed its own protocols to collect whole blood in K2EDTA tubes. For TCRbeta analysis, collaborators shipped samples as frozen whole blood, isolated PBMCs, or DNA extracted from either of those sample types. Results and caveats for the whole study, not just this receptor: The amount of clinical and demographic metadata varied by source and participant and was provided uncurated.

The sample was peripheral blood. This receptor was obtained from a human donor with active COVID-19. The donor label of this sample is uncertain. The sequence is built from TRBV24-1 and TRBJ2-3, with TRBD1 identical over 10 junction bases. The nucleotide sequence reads TGTGCCACCAGTGAGGGACAGGGGGATACGCAGTATTTT. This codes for CATSEGQGDTQYF.